These 29 T cell receptor beta chains were all obtained from the same sample, sequenced in a study of radiotherapy plus CTLA-4 blockade in lung cancer. The data were produced by immunoSEQ multiplex PCR, yet TCRdb's version contains in-frame clones alone and is incomplete. The sample contains some 110,000 clones, 85% to 90% of which appear only once. The sample in question was peripheral blood, obtained from a patient treated with radiotherapy plus ipilimumab. The receptors shown here come from a human donor with non-small cell lung cancer that progressed on radiotherapy plus ipilimumab. Some clones in this sample may be carry-over from other donors' samples.

This chain uses TRBV28 with TRBJ1-1; D not certain. The germline gives CDR1 MDHEN, CDR2 SYDVKM. The CDR3 spans 13 residues. V lost 6 bases, J lost 0 bases, and 8 bases lay in between. For the CDR3, the DNA is TGTGCCAGCAGGGAATTTATGAACACTGAAGCTTTCTTT. This gives the protein CASREFMNTEAFF.

The gene calls are TRBV5-6 and TRBJ1-4; D not resolved. Trimming removed 0 bases from V and 8 bases from J, with 11 bases in between. The length of the CDR3 is 14 residues. Germline V gene lookup returns CDR1 SGHDT and CDR2 YYEEEE. In DNA form, the CDR3 reads TGTGCCAGCAGCTTGGGCTTCTCGGGCGAAAAACTGTTTTTT. Translated: CASSLGFSGEKLFF. The full variable domain, rest sourced from reference TRBV5-6 and TRBJ1-4, is DAGVTQSPTHLIKTRGQQVTLRCSPKSGHDTVSWYQQALGQGPQFIFQYYEEEERQRGNFPDRFSGHQFPNYSSELNVNALLLGDSALYLCASSLGFSGEKLFFGSGTQLSVL.

The V gene is TRBV4-1, the J gene TRBJ1-4; the D is unclear. V was cut by 0 bases and J by 8 bases, with 16 bases left in between. There are 16 residues in the CDR3. Per the germline V gene, CDR1 is MGHRA and CDR2 is YSYEKL. The CDR3 nucleotides read TGCGCCAGCAGCCAAGAAGGGTCCCGCCTCGGAGAAAAACTGTTTTTT. Translation: CASSQEGSRLGEKLFF.

The chain combines TRBV7-2 with TRBJ1-5; tentative D call: TRBD1 (5 bases). The CDR3 sequence is 15 residues long. The germline gives CDR1 SGHTA, CDR2 FQGNSA. With 5 bases removed from V and 5 bases from J, the gap between germline ends came to 16 bases. The chain's CDR3 is CASSHRQTLDQPQHF. The CDR3 nucleotides are TGTGCCAGCAGCCATCGACAGACCCTCGATCAGCCCCAGCATTTT.

The gene calls are TRBV18 and TRBJ2-3; D is perhaps TRBD1 (5 bases). Per germline, CDR1 KGHSH and CDR2 LQKENI. V lost 2 bases and J 6 bases, leaving 9 bases between the germline ends. The CDR3 totals 13 residues. CDR3 nucleotide sequence: TGTGCCAGCTCACCAGGGGCATCCGATACGCAGTATTTT. It yields the protein CASSPGASDTQYF.

The gene calls are TRBV4-2 and TRBJ2-7; D is ambiguous. The CDR3 contains 15 residues. Germline V gives CDR1 LGHNA, CDR2 YNFKEQ. V shed 0 bases and J shed 3 bases, with 12 bases lying between them. Here the CDR3 reads CASSQEAPVLYEQYF. CDR3 coding DNA: TGTGCCAGCAGCCAAGAAGCGCCTGTACTCTACGAGCAGTACTTC.

The chain links TRBV25-1 to TRBJ2-6; D gene unclear. The germline V and J ends were trimmed by 2 bases and 4 bases, with 15 bases remaining between them. The CDR3 loop spans 17 amino acids. CDR1 MGHDK and CDR2 SYGVNS come from the germline V gene. This CDR3 is CASSEPSVGIGANVLTF. Written as DNA, the CDR3 is TGTGCCAGCAGTGAACCTTCTGTGGGAATAGGGGCCAACGTCCTGACTTTC.

The chain has TRBV10-3 and TRBJ2-1, with TRBD2 identical over 13 bases. CDR1 and CDR2 (germline): ENHRY, SYGVKD. The V and J ends lost 2 bases and 9 bases, in that order; junction bases with no gene match: 1. This CDR3 is 14 amino acids long. CDR3 protein: CAISEGLAGAEQFF. In DNA, the CDR3 is TGTGCCATCAGTGAGGGACTAGCGGGGGCTGAGCAGTTCTTC.

The chain employs TRBV7-3 and TRBJ1-1; D call uncertain. The CDR3 totals 13 residues. V dropped 3 bases and J dropped 1 base, with 6 bases sitting between them. Germline CDR1 and CDR2: SGHTA and FQGTGA. CDR3 nucleotide sequence: TGTGCCAGCAGCTTTAGCTGGAACACTGAAGCTTTCTTT. Protein product: CASSFSWNTEAFF.

J is TRBJ1-2 and V is TRBV6-5; D is perhaps TRBD1 (6 bases). The V end lost 0 bases, the J end lost 2 bases, and 13 bases lay between the germline ends. The CDR3 is 16 residues long. Germline V gene lookup returns CDR1 MNHEY and CDR2 SVGAGI. CDR3 in amino acids: CASSYSLTGQNYGYTF. In nucleotides, the CDR3 is TGTGCCAGCAGTTACTCGCTAACAGGGCAAAACTATGGCTACACCTTC.

V is TRBV7-2 and J is TRBJ2-7; a weak D match, TRBD1 (5 bases). This CDR3 contains 13 residues. With 2 bases removed from V and 6 bases from J, the gap between germline ends came to 11 bases. The germline V gene encodes CDR1 SGHTA and CDR2 FQGNSA. The CDR3 bases are TGTGCCAGCAGCTTATCCCAGGGATTCGAGCAGTACTTC. Residues: CASSLSQGFEQYF.

V gene TRBV29-1 combines with J gene TRBJ1-4, with D unresolved. V gave up 4 bases and J gave up 6 bases, with 12 bases separating them. This CDR3 contains 13 residues. From germline, CDR1 is SQVTM and CDR2 ANQGSEA. In nucleotides, the CDR3 is TGCAGCGTTGCAAGGGAGTATGATGAAAAACTGTTTTTT. Amino acids: CSVAREYDEKLFF.

CDR3 coding DNA: TGCGCCAGCAGCCAAGAGAACGCTTTAAGCTCTGGAAACACCATATATTTT. It yields the protein CASSQENALSSGNTIYF. The V and J genes are TRBV4-3 and TRBJ1-3, with D hard to call. This CDR3 contains 17 residues. Between the trimmed V and J ends, which lost 0 bases and 0 bases, there was a span of 12 bases. Germline V gives CDR1 LGHNA, CDR2 YSLEER.

This chain joins TRBV7-2 and TRBJ2-5; D might be TRBD1 or TRBD2, each matching 5 bases. V lost 2 bases and J lost 4, with 17 bases in between. CDR1 and CDR2 (germline): SGHTA, FQGNSA. The length of the CDR3 is 16 residues. The CDR3 loop reads CASSLSLGTQGETQYF. The CDR3 region has the DNA TGTGCCAGCAGCTTATCCTTAGGGACCCAAGGAGAGACCCAGTACTTC.

The V and J genes are TRBV2 and TRBJ2-2, with a weak D call TRBD1 (5 bases). The CDR3 is 11 residues long. CDR1 and CDR2 (germline): SNHLY, FYNNEI. V was clipped by 10 bases and J by 4 bases, with 7 bases between them. The CDR3 coding sequence is TGTGCCACCCAGGGCACCGGGGAGCTGTTTTTT. It translates to CATQGTGELFF.

This chain links TRBV16 with TRBJ2-1; possible D gene TRBD2, 6 bases. V was clipped by 7 bases and J by 4 bases, with 23 bases between them. The CDR3 runs to 17 residues. Germline CDR1 KGHSY, CDR2 FQNENV. The CDR3 loop is CASINRLGWEEYNEQFF. As DNA, the CDR3 is TGTGCCAGCATCAACAGACTAGGTTGGGAGGAATACAATGAGCAGTTCTTC.

The V gene is TRBV6-1, the J gene TRBJ2-3, with 12 bases lining up with TRBD1. Unmatched junction bases numbered 5, after V lost 10 bases and J lost 0 bases. The CDR3 length is 15 residues. Per germline, CDR1 MNHNS and CDR2 SASEGT. Here the CDR3 DNA reads TGTGCCACCAAGGGACAGGGGGCTAGCACAGATACGCAGTATTTT. Translation: CATKGQGASTDTQYF.

J is TRBJ1-1 and V is TRBV27; no firm D call. Germline V gives CDR1 MNHEY, CDR2 SMNVEV (reference sequence). The CDR3 runs 16 residues. Trimming cost V 5 bases and J 4 bases, with 20 bases left between them. Here the CDR3 DNA reads TGTGCCAGCAGTAAATTGGCAGGAAGAGTGGGCACTGAAGCTTTCTTT. Protein product: CASSKLAGRVGTEAFF.

Only one count was recorded for this clone. The gene calls are TRBV20-1 and TRBJ1-5; D gene ambiguous. CDR1 is DFQATT, CDR2 SNEGSKA, per germline (reference sequence). The CDR3 has 11 residues. The ends were cut back, 5 bases at V and 11 bases at J, with 13 bases in the middle. The CDR3 reads CSALTVRAQHF. CDR3 bases: TGCAGTGCTCTCACGGTCCGGGCCCAGCATTTT.

The gene calls are TRBV15 and TRBJ1-1, with D possibly being TRBD1 (5 bases). Germline V lookup: CDR1 LNHNV, CDR2 YYDKDF (reference sequence). CDR3 length: 14 residues. V lost 1 base to trimming and J lost 0 bases, with 6 bases between them. The CDR3 bases are TGTGCCACCAGCAGAGGGACACTGAACACTGAAGCTTTCTTT. Translated, it gives CATSRGTLNTEAFF.

In regard to this clone: Germline is not matched at one junction end, which may reflect a read error. The same CDR3 is also encoded by other DNA sequences in this sample. The rearrangement links TRBV7-2 to TRBJ2-5; unclear D gene. Germline-derived CDR1 and CDR2 are SGHTA and FQGNSA. The CDR3 covers 11 residues. CDR3 DNA sequence: TGCGCCAGCAGCTTTTCCGAGACCCAGTACTTC. It is translated as CASSFSETQYF.

This clone appeared once. The rearrangement joins TRBV29-1 to TRBJ2-7, with D perhaps assigned TRBD1 or TRBD2 (6 bases each). The CDR3 consists of 13 residues. Trimming left V 7 bases short and J 7 bases short, with 20 bases between. The V gene's germline CDR1 is SQVTM and CDR2 ANQGSEA. The CDR3 protein is CSGGGTWPEEQYF. Written as DNA, the CDR3 is TGCAGCGGAGGGGGGACTTGGCCAGAAGAGCAGTACTTC.

This sequence joins TRBV4-3 and TRBJ2-2, with D perhaps being TRBD1 or TRBD2 (6 bases each). This CDR3 is built from 17 residues. Trimming stripped 0 bases from V and 5 bases from J, with 16 bases between. In germline, CDR1 is LGHNA, CDR2 YSLEER. CDR3 in DNA: TGCGCCAGCAGCCAAGATTTGATTCGGGGGCGAACCGGGGAGCTGTTTTTT. It specifies CASSQDLIRGRTGELFF.

This chain uses TRBV27 with TRBJ2-7; D is unresolved. This CDR3 is built from 13 residues. With 4 bases removed from V and 2 bases from J, the gap between germline ends came to 9 bases. From germline, CDR1 is MNHEY and CDR2 SMNVEV (reference sequence). CDR3: CASSSGPPYEQYF. CDR3 coding DNA: TGTGCCAGCAGTTCCGGACCCCCCTACGAGCAGTACTTC.

The gene calls are TRBV10-3 and TRBJ1-1; D not resolved. The CDR3 is 14 residues long. Per germline, CDR1 ENHRY and CDR2 SYGVKD. V was pared by 3 bases and J by 0 bases, with 8 bases between. CDR3 sequence (DNA): TGTGCCATCAGTGATGGCGTCATGAACACTGAAGCTTTCTTT. This codes for CAISDGVMNTEAFF.

V gene TRBV4-3 combines with J gene TRBJ2-5; 8 nucleotides align to TRBD2. Trimming cost V 3 bases and J 9 bases; bases outside gene matches: 21. This CDR3 contains 18 residues. Germline values: CDR1 LGHNA, CDR2 YSLEER. CDR3 in DNA: TGCGCCAGCAGCCAGATTAGCCCGGGGGCGGGGGGTGCGGTGCCCCAGTACTTC. Its translation: CASSQISPGAGGAVPQYF.

This clone was counted a few times. The rearrangement uses TRBV7-9 and TRBJ1-2; D perhaps matches TRBD1 (5 bases). V was trimmed by 1 base and J by 2 bases, leaving 8 bases between them. CDR3 length equals 14 residues. Germline V lookup: CDR1 SEHNR, CDR2 FQNEAQ (reference sequence). For the CDR3, the DNA is TGTGCCAGCAGCTTAGTCCCAGGGAACTATGGCTACACCTTC. Protein sequence: CASSLVPGNYGYTF.

The V gene is TRBV5-1, the J gene TRBJ1-1, with D perhaps matching TRBD1 (5 bases). V gave up 0 bases and J gave up 6 bases, with 15 bases separating them. This CDR3 region has 15 residues. The germline CDR1 and CDR2 sequences are SGHRS and YFSETQ. The CDR3 region has the DNA TGCGCCAGCAGCTTGGGAGAGGGGCTTATCTCTGAAGCTTTCTTT. Its translation: CASSLGEGLISEAFF. Drawing the rest from reference TRBV5-1 and TRBJ1-1, the complete variable domain is KAGVTQTPRYLIKTRGQQVTLSCSPISGHRSVSWYQQTPGQGLQFLFEYFSETQRNKGNFPGRFSGRQFSNSRSEMNVSTLELGDSALYLCASSLGEGLISEAFFGQGTRLTVV.

This clone was found once. This chain links TRBV21-1 with TRBJ2-1; TRBD2 is the table's D call, not checked against the DNA. TRBV21-1 is a pseudogene segment. The CDR3 is 17 amino acids. CDR3 DNA sequence: TGTGCCAGCAATCGACTAGCGGGGGGGCCTCCCTACAATGAGCAGTTCTTC. Translation: CASNRLAGGPPYNEQFF.